The sequence of this T cell receptor (beta chain) was determined in a study of PD-1 blockade in classical Hodgkin lymphoma. Sequenced by immunoSEQ multiplex PCR; TCRdb stores in-frame clones only, minus some. The repertoire holds around 93,000 clones, with roughly 78% as singletons. Time point here: cycle 4 day 1 (C4D1), after about 6 weeks of nivolumab. Brentuximab vedotin exposure varied among the patients, all of whom had relapsed after autologous stem cell transplantation. This clone came up a few times. CDR3 size: 15 residues. Germline CDR1 reads SSHAT; CDR2 reads FNYEAQ (reference sequence). V lost 5 bases and J 0 bases, leaving 11 bases between the germline ends.

The V gene is TRBV7-7, the J gene TRBJ1-3; D call uncertain. The source is a human donor with classical Hodgkin lymphoma. The sequences come from peripheral blood mononuclear cells (PBMCs), collected before the fourth cycle of nivolumab. CDR3 loop: CASSPLRNSGNTIYF. CDR3 nucleotides: TGTGCCAGCAGCCCATTAAGGAACTCTGGAAACACCATATATTTT.